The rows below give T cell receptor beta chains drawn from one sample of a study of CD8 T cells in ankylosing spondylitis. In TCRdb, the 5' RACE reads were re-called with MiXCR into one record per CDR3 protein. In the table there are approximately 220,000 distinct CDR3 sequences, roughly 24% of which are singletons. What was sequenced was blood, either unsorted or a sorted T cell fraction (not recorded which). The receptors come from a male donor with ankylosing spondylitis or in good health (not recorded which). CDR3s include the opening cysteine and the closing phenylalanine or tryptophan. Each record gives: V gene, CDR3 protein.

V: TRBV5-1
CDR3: CASSLGTGGKAEAFF

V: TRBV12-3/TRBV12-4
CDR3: CASKTGANVLTF

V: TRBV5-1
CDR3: CASSSTGTSIYEQYF

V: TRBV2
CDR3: CASSDVGGNGYTF

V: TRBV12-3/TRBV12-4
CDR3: CASSFRDRAYF

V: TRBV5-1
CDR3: CASSLVTGRGSVNTEAFF

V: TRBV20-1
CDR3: CSAHRGNQPQHF

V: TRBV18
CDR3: CASSHSGTGDGNTIYF

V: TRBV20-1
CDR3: CSARVAGGPDEQFF

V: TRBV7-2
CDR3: CASSLGGHSNQPQHF

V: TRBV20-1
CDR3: CSATGQRYEQYF

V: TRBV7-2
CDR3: CASSSGLFMTQYF

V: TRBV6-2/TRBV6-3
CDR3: CASGQGNQPQHF

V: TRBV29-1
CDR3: CSVGLSQVVF

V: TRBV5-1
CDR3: CASSLLQISGEQYF

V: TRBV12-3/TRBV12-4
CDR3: CASSSPTQVTYNSPLHF

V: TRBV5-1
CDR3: CASSVTGSDTEAFF